This TCR beta chain was recorded in a study of shared clonotypes between healthy human individuals. The study's findings and limits: Large sequencing depth failed to make sorted-subset sequencing complete, rarefaction showed.

Here immunoSEQ multiplex PCR was the method, and the copy in TCRdb shows in-frame clones only, minus some. The table shows about 590,000 clones, with around 95% occurring only once. The naive CD8 subset, CD45RO-negative cells positively selected for CCR7, excluded terminally differentiated effector memory CD45RA+ cells. Note on this clone: The antigen is undetermined.

The sample comprised naive CD8+ T cells sorted from blood. The sequence came from a woman in her twenties or thirties in good health.

CDR3 in DNA: TGTGCCAGCAGAATCAGGGGGATGAACACTGAAGCTTTCTTT. This codes for CASRIRGMNTEAFF. V and J are TRBV28 and TRBJ1-1, with 7 nucleotides matching TRBD1. CDR1 is MDHEN, CDR2 SYDVKM, per germline. CDR3 length: 14 residues. V gave up 6 bases and J gave up 0 bases; unmatched junction bases: 4.